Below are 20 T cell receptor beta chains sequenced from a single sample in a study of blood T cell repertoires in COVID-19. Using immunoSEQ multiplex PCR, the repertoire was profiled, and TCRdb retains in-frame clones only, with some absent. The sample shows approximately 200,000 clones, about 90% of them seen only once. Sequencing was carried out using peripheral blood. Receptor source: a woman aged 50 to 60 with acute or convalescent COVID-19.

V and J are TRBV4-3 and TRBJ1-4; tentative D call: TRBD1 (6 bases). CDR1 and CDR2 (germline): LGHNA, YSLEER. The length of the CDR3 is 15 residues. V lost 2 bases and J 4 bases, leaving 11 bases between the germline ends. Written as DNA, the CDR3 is TGCGCCAGCAGCCAATTGACAGGTATTAATGAAAAACTGTTTTTT. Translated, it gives CASSQLTGINEKLFF.

The CDR3 sequence is CAISPGTGGSRTEAFF. The CDR3 coding sequence is TGTGCCATCAGCCCCGGGACAGGGGGCTCGAGGACTGAAGCTTTCTTT. The gene calls are TRBV10-3 and TRBJ1-1; TRBD1 aligns across 12 bases. The CDR3 extends over 16 amino acids. CDR1 and CDR2 from the germline V gene are ENHRY and SYGVKD. Trimming removed 6 bases from V and 5 bases from J; junction bases left unmatched: 10.

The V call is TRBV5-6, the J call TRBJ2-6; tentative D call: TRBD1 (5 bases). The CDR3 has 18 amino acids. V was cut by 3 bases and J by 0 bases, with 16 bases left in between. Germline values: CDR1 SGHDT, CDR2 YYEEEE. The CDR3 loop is CASSWWTRQFSGANVLTF. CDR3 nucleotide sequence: TGTGCCAGCAGCTGGTGGACCCGACAGTTCTCTGGGGCCAACGTCCTGACTTTC.

This CDR3 reads CASSTGQGYGYTF. In nucleotides, the CDR3 is TGTGCCAGCAGCACTGGACAGGGCTATGGCTACACCTTC. The chain carries TRBV11-2 and TRBJ1-2; 8 nucleotides line up with TRBD1. J gave up 4 bases and V 5 bases, and 3 bases lay outside the gene matches. This CDR3 has 13 amino acids. CDR1 SGHAT and CDR2 FQNNGV come from the germline V gene.

The CDR3 DNA reads as TGCGCCAGCAGTCATCTCAGGGGAACTGAAGCTTTCTTT. This gives the protein CASSHLRGTEAFF. J is TRBJ1-1 and V is TRBV23-1, with TRBD1 as a possible D gene (6 bases). TRBV23-1 is designated an ORF whose function remains uncertain. V lost 3 bases, J lost 5 bases, and 10 bases lay in between. This CDR3 has 13 residues.

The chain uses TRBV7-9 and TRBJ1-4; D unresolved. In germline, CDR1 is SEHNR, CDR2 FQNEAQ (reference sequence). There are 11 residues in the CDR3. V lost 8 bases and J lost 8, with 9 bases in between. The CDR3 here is CASLGEEKLFF. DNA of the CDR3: TGTGCCAGCCTGGGCGAAGAAAAACTGTTTTTT.

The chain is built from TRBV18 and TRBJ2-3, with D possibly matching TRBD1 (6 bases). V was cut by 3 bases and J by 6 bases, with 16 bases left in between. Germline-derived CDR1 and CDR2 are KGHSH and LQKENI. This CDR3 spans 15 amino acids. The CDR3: CASSPRQGSLDTQYF. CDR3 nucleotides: TGTGCCAGCTCACCTAGGCAGGGGAGTTTGGATACGCAGTATTTT.

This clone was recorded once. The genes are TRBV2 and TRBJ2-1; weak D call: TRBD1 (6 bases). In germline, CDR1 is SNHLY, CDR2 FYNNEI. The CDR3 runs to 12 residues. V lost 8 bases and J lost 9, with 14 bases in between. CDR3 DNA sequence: TGTGCCAGCTACCGGGACATGGTTGAGCAGTTCTTC. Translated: CASYRDMVEQFF. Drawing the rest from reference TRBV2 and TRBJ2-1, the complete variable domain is EPEVTQTPSHQVTQMGQEVILRCVPISNHLYFYWYRQILGQKVEFLVSFYNNEISEKSEIFDDQFSVERPDGSNFTLKIRSTKLEDSAMYFCASYRDMVEQFFGPGTRLTVL.

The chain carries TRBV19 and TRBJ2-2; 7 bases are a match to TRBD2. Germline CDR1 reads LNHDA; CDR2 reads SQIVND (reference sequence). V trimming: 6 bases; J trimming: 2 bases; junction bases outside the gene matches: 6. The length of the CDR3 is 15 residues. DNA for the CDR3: TGTGCCAGTAGGCCCGGGACTACCAACACCGGGGAGCTGTTTTTT. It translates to CASRPGTTNTGELFF.

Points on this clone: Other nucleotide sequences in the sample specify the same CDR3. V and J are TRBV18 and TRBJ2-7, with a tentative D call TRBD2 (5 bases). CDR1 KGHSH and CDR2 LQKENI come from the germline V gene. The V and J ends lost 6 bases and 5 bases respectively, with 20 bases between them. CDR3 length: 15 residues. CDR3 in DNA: TGTGCCAGCTCCCTTTCGAGGGCATCCTCGGACGAGCAGTACTTC. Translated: CASSLSRASSDEQYF.

The chain's CDR3 is CASSPSGYYNEQFF. The CDR3 DNA follows: TGCGCCAGCAGCCCTAGCGGGTACTACAATGAGCAGTTCTTC. V gene TRBV5-1 combines with J gene TRBJ2-1; 8 nucleotides align to TRBD2. The germline CDR1 and CDR2 sequences are SGHRS and YFSETQ. The CDR3 is 14 residues long. After removal of 4 bases from V and 3 bases from J, the junction contained 3 bases not matched to a gene.

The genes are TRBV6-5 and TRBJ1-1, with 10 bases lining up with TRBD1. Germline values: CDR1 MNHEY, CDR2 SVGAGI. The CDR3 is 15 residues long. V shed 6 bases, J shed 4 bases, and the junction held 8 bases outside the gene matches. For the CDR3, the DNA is TGTGCCAGCAGCCGACAGGGGGCTTACGGCACTGAAGCTTTCTTT. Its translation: CASSRQGAYGTEAFF.

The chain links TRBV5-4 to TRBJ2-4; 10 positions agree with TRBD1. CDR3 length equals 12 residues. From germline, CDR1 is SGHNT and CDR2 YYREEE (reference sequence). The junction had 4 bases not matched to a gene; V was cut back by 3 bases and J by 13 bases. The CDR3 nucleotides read TGTGCCAGCAGCTCGGACAGGGGGGAACAGTACTTC. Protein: CASSSDRGEQYF.

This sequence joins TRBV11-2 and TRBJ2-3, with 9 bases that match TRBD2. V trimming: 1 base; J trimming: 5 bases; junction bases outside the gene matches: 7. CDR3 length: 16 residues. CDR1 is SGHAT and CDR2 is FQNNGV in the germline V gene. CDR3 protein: CASSLALREGGDTQYF. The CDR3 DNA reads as TGTGCCAGCAGCTTAGCTTTGCGGGAGGGTGGAGATACGCAGTATTTT.

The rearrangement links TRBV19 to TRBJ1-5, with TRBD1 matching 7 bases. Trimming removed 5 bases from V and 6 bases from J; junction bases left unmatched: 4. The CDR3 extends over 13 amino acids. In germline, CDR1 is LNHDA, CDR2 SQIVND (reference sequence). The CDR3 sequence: CASSEGAGQPQHF. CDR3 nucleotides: TGTGCCAGTAGTGAGGGGGCCGGTCAGCCCCAGCATTTT.

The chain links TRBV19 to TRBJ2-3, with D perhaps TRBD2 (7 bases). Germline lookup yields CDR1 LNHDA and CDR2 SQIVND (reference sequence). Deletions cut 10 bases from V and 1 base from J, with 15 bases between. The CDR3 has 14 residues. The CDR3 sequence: CATQAGQGTDTQYF. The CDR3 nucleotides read TGTGCCACCCAAGCGGGACAAGGCACAGATACGCAGTATTTT.

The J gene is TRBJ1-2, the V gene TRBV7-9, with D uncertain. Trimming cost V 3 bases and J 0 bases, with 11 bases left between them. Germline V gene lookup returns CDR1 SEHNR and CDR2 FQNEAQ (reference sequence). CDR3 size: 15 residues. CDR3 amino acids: CASSFAGPANYGYTF. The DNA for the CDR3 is TGTGCCAGCAGCTTCGCTGGCCCAGCTAACTATGGCTACACCTTC.

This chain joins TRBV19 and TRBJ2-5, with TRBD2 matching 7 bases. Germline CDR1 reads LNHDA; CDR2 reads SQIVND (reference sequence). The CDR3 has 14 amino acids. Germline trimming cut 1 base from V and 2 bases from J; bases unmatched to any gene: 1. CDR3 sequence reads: CASSIVGGQETQYF. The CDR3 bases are TGTGCCAGTAGTATAGTGGGGGGGCAAGAGACCCAGTACTTC.

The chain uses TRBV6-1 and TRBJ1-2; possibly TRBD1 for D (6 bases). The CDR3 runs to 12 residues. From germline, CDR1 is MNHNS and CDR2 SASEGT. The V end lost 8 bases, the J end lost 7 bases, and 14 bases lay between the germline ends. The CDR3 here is CASEGGGVGYTF. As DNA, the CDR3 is TGTGCCAGCGAAGGGGGAGGGGTTGGCTACACCTTC.

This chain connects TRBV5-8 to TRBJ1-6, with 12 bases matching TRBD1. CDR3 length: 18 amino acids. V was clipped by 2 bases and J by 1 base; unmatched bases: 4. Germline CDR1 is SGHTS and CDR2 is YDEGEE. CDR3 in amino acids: CASSFPGQGASYNSPLHF. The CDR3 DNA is TGTGCCAGCAGCTTTCCGGGACAGGGGGCTTCCTATAATTCACCCCTCCACTTT.